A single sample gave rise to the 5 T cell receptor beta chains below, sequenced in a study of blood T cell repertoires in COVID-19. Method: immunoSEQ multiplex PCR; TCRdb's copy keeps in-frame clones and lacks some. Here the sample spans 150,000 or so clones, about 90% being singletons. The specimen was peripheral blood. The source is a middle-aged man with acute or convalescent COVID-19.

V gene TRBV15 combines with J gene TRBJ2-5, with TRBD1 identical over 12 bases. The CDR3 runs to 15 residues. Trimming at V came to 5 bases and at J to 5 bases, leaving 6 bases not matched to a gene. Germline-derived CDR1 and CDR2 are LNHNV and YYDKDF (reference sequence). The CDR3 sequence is CATSLGQGAGETQYF. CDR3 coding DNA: TGTGCCACCAGCTTGGGACAGGGGGCCGGGGAGACCCAGTACTTC. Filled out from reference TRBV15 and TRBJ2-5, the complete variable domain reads DAMVIQNPRYQVTQFGKPVTLSCSQTLNHNVMYWYQQKSSQAPKLLFHYYDKDFNNEADTPDNFQSRRPNTSFCFLDIRSPGLGDTAMYLCATSLGQGAGETQYFGPGTRLLVL.

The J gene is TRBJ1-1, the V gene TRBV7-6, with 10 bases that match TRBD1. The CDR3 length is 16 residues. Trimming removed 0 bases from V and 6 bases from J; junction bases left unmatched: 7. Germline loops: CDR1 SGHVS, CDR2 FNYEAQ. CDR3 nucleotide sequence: TGTGCCAGCAGCTTAGCGACGGGACAGGGGTTCGCTGAAGCTTTCTTT. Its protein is CASSLATGQGFAEAFF.

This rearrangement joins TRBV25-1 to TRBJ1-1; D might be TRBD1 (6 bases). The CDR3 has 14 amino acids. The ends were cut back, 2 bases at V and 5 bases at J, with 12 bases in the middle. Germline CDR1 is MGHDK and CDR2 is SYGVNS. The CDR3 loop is CASSEPGARTEAFF. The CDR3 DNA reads TGTGCCAGCAGTGAACCAGGGGCAAGAACTGAAGCTTTCTTT.

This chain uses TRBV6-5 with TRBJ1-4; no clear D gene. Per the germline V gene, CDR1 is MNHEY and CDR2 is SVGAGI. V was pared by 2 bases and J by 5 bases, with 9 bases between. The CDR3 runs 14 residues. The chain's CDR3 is CASSYGGVNEKLFF. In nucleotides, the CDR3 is TGTGCCAGCAGTTACGGCGGGGTAAATGAAAAACTGTTTTTT.

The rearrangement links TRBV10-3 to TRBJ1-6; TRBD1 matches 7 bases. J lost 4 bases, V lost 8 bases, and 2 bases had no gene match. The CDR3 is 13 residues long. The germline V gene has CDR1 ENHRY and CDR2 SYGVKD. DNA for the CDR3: TGTGCCATCTCGGGACAGTATAATTCACCCCTCCACTTT. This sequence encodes CAISGQYNSPLHF.